This TCR beta chain was documented in a study of blood T cell repertoires in COVID-19. Original data processing: Amplified reference gene primers provided the basis for estimating nucleated cell counts. Using immunoSEQ multiplex PCR, the repertoire was profiled, and TCRdb retains in-frame clones only, with some absent. The D gene and trimming were derived from the DNA, and the V and J assignments and clone size from that table. The data show approximately 120,000 clones, about 87% seen once. Trimming removed 2 bases from V and 0 bases from J; junction bases left unmatched: 5. The CDR3 is 16 amino acids. Germline CDR1 and CDR2: SGHTA and FQGNSA.

What was sequenced was peripheral blood. The sequence was obtained from a human donor in a cohort sampled during active COVID-19. The chain has TRBV7-2 and TRBJ2-3, with 7 bases matching TRBD2. The CDR3 nucleotides are TGTGCCAGCAGCTTAAGGATGGGAGGGAGCACAGATACGCAGTATTTT. Protein: CASSLRMGGSTDTQYF.